This TCR beta chain appears in the sequencing data of a study of blood T cell repertoires in COVID-19. Study background: Material from acute and convalescent COVID-19 was sourced from the United States, Italy and Spain. The analysed material was cDNA or gDNA that came from T cells, B-cell-depleted T cells, or PBMCs.

V was trimmed by 3 bases and J by 9 bases, leaving 12 bases between them. Germline V lookup: CDR1 SGDLS, CDR2 YYNGEE. This CDR3 is 12 amino acids long. In the original analysis: Reference gene primers were amplified, and this amplification served to estimate nucleated cell counts. Only in-frame clones appear in the TCRdb table, and some are missing; sequencing was by immunoSEQ multiplex PCR. V, J and clone size were drawn from that table, and D and trimming were deduced from the DNA. Here the sample spans approximately 64,000 clones, just over 85% being singletons. This rearrangement joins TRBV9 to TRBJ1-1, with TRBD1 as a possible D gene (6 bases). Sequencing input: peripheral blood. The clonotype was recovered from a woman aged 60 to 75 with COVID-19, enrolled during active disease. The CDR3 loop reads CASSAQTGKAFF. As DNA, the CDR3 is TGTGCCAGCAGCGCCCAGACAGGTAAAGCTTTCTTT.